The next 22 T cell receptor beta chains were all read from a single sample in a study of regulatory T cells in long-lasting Graves disease. The time point: persistent/refractory GD, antithyroid drugs over 5 years with positive TRAb. Extracted PBMC RNA gave rise to the TCR library. Building the TCR beta libraries relied on iRepertoire HTBI primers, and CDR3 regions underwent Arm-PCR. One entry per CDR3 protein, called by TCRdb with MiXCR from the multiplex PCR reads. The sample has roughly 400,000 distinct CDR3 sequences, over 20% seen once. The sequenced sample was peripheral blood mononuclear cells (PBMCs), obtained when the disease was refractory, from a patient treated with antithyroid drugs. The receptors derive from a female donor with Graves disease.

The gene calls are TRBV4-1 and TRBJ1-4; TRBD1 is a possible D gene (6 bases). The CDR3 covers 16 residues. Germline values: CDR1 MGHRA, CDR2 YSYEKL. V lost 4 bases, J lost 0 bases, and 12 bases lay in between. The CDR3 region is CASSPGHLATNEKLFF. The CDR3 nucleotides read TGCGCCAGCAGCCCGGGACACCTAGCAACTAATGAAAAACTGTTTTTT.

In its sample, this clonotype was seen many times. The chain couples TRBV3-1 to TRBJ2-5; possibly TRBD2 for D (5 bases). Germline V gene lookup returns CDR1 LGHDT and CDR2 YNNKEL (reference sequence). CDR3 size: 14 residues. The V gene lost 4 bases and the J gene lost 2 bases, with 11 bases spanning the gap. DNA for the CDR3: TGTGCCAGCAGCCTCCAAGGGAGACAAGAGACCCAGTACTTC. Translated: CASSLQGRQETQYF.

This clonotype was counted only a few times. This sequence joins TRBV30 and TRBJ2-7, with TRBD2 matching 13 bases. J was trimmed by 7 bases and V by 2 bases; bases with no gene match: 8. Germline V gene sequence: CDR1 GTSNPN, CDR2 SVGIG (reference sequence). This CDR3 spans 15 amino acids. CDR3 residues: CAWSSLAGGPHEQYF. The DNA of the CDR3 is TGTGCCTGGAGTTCACTAGCGGGAGGGCCGCATGAGCAGTACTTC.

This clonotype turned up a few times. This chain uses TRBV7-8 with TRBJ1-5, with a weak D call TRBD1 (5 bases). The CDR3 length is 14 residues. CDR1 is SGHVS and CDR2 is FQNEAQ in the germline V gene. V was shortened by 1 base and J by 5 bases, with 9 bases between the two germline ends. The CDR3 is CASSLVVGDQPQHF. The DNA for the CDR3 is TGTGCCAGCAGCTTAGTAGTGGGGGATCAGCCCCAGCATTTT.

Only a few counts were recorded for this clonotype. The chain employs TRBV11-2 and TRBJ1-4, with a tentative D call TRBD1 (6 bases). Germline V gene data show CDR1 as SGHAT and CDR2 as FQNNGV. V was clipped by 7 bases and J by 8 bases, with 20 bases between them. The CDR3 loop spans 15 amino acids. CDR3 coding DNA: TGTGCCAGCACCTCGGGAGGGGGATTGTTAGAAAAACTGTTTTTT. The encoded protein is CASTSGGGLLEKLFF.

This clonotype was recorded many times. The chain couples TRBV3-1 to TRBJ2-1, with a possible D match to TRBD1 (5 bases). From germline, CDR1 is LGHDT and CDR2 YNNKEL (reference sequence). The CDR3 is 12 residues long. Trimming stripped 4 bases from V and 12 bases from J, with 13 bases between. DNA of the CDR3: TGTGCCAGCAGCCGGGGCGAATATGTGCAGTTCTTC. Protein sequence: CASSRGEYVQFF.

There are many counts of this clonotype. The rearrangement uses TRBV30 and TRBJ1-2; tentative D call: TRBD1 (5 bases). The CDR3 extends over 12 amino acids. V was cut by 3 bases and J by 6 bases, with 11 bases left in between. Germline V CDR1 and CDR2: GTSNPN, SVGIG (reference sequence). The CDR3, as DNA: TGTGCCTGGAGCGGGGGGTTCGATGGCTACACCTTC. Translated, it gives CAWSGGFDGYTF.

This clonotype was counted ten times or more. The junction does not match germline at one end; this may be a read error. This rearrangement joins TRBV7-8 to TRBJ2-7; D gene uncertain. Germline V lookup: CDR1 SGHVS, CDR2 FQNEAQ. There are 13 residues in the CDR3. The CDR3 is CASSLAQTAGAFF. The CDR3 DNA is TGTGCCAGCAGCTTAGCTCAAACCGCCGGCGCCTTCTTC.

This clonotype was counted a few times. Here the CDR3 DNA reads TGTGCCAGCAGCCCGCCGGGACTAGCGGCGAACACCGGGGAGCTGTTTTTT. Protein sequence: CASSPPGLAANTGELFF. The chain joins TRBV7-2 to TRBJ2-2; 11 nucleotides match TRBD2. V was pared by 5 bases and J by 0 bases, with 5 bases of the junction left unmatched. The length of the CDR3 is 17 residues. The germline V gene has CDR1 SGHTA and CDR2 FQGNSA.

About this clonotype: This may be a read error, as it is one base from a much larger clone. This rearrangement joins TRBV28 to TRBJ2-7; D remains unclear. V lost 2 bases and J lost 3, with 8 bases in between. This CDR3 is 13 amino acids long. The germline CDR1 and CDR2 sequences are MDHEN and SYDVKM. CDR3 DNA sequence: TGTGCCAGCAGTTTAGGCTGGGACTACGAGCAGTACTTC. Protein sequence: CASSLGWDYEQYF.

The rearrangement links TRBV5-1 to TRBJ2-3, with 15 bases that match TRBD2. Trimming removed 8 bases from V and 7 bases from J; junction bases left unmatched: 14. This CDR3 is 17 amino acids long. The germline V gene has CDR1 SGHRS and CDR2 YFSETQ. The CDR3 loop is CASRQPGLAGGKNTQYF. CDR3 in DNA: TGCGCCAGTCGCCAACCAGGACTAGCGGGAGGGAAAAATACGCAGTATTTT.

This clonotype was seen only a few times. The genes are TRBV20-1 and TRBJ1-1, with D unresolved. Between the trimmed V and J ends, which lost 1 base and 1 base, there was a span of 7 bases. Germline CDR1 reads DFQATT; CDR2 reads SNEGSKA (reference sequence). This CDR3 region has 13 residues. This CDR3 reads CSARGSTNTEAFF. The CDR3 nucleotides read TGCAGTGCTAGAGGTTCAACGAACACTGAAGCTTTCTTT.

This clonotype came up many times. This chain connects TRBV27 to TRBJ1-4; no clear D gene. Trimming cost V 2 bases and J 4 bases, with 5 bases left between them. The germline CDR1 and CDR2 sequences are MNHEY and SMNVEV (reference sequence). This CDR3 contains 13 residues. This chain's CDR3 is CASSLRINEKLFF. The DNA for the CDR3 is TGTGCCAGCAGTTTAAGGATTAATGAAAAACTGTTTTTT.

This clonotype has ten or more counts. This chain links TRBV12-3 or TRBV12-4 with TRBJ2-2, with D unclear. The V and J ends lost 4 bases and 9 bases respectively, with 15 bases between them. The length of the CDR3 is 14 residues. CDR3 region: CASSSSPGFWELFF. The CDR3, as DNA: TGTGCCAGCAGTTCCTCACCCGGGTTTTGGGAGCTGTTTTTT.

This clonotype came up many times. The gene calls are TRBV28 and TRBJ1-6; D is ambiguous. V lost 5 bases and J 9 bases, leaving 17 bases between the germline ends. CDR1 is MDHEN and CDR2 is SYDVKM in the germline V gene. This CDR3 spans 15 amino acids. CDR3 bases: TGTGCCAGCAGTAGCGGGCCCCGGGAGGGTTCACCCCTCCACTTT. Protein: CASSSGPREGSPLHF.

This chain uses TRBV2 with TRBJ2-1, with TRBD2 matching over 7 bases. Germline trimming cut 3 bases from V and 4 bases from J; bases unmatched to any gene: 3. The CDR3 is 14 amino acids. Germline V CDR1 and CDR2: SNHLY, FYNNEI. In DNA, the CDR3 is TGTGCCAGCAGTGACCGCGGGAGATACAATGAGCAGTTCTTC. This gives the protein CASSDRGRYNEQFF.

The sample holds many counts of this clonotype. V is TRBV20-1 and J is TRBJ2-5; no definite D call. The CDR3 consists of 12 residues. V lost 5 bases to trimming and J lost 0 bases, with 7 bases between them. Germline V gene sequence: CDR1 DFQATT, CDR2 SNEGSKA (reference sequence). For the CDR3, the DNA is TGCAGTGCTTGCGATAACCAAGAGACCCAGTACTTC. Its translation is CSACDNQETQYF.

Remarks on this clonotype: A read error may explain this, as a much larger clone is one base away. The chain carries TRBV28 and TRBJ1-5, with a weak D call TRBD1 (6 bases). V lost 8 bases to trimming and J lost 9 bases, with 17 bases between them. CDR3 size: 13 residues. The germline gives CDR1 MDHEN, CDR2 SYDVKM. The CDR3 is CASGGQPVSPQHF. CDR3 DNA sequence: TGTGCCAGCGGCGGACAGCCCGTTTCGCCCCAGCATTTT.

The J gene is TRBJ2-6, the V gene TRBV7-9, with D tentatively TRBD2 (7 bases). Trimming removed 5 bases from V and 1 base from J, with 18 bases in between. This CDR3 spans 18 amino acids. In germline, CDR1 is SEHNR, CDR2 FQNEAQ (reference sequence). The CDR3 reads CASSPDRGATSGANVLTF. The CDR3 DNA sequence: TGTGCCAGCAGCCCGGACCGGGGGGCAACATCTGGGGCCAACGTCCTGACTTTC.

In this sample, this clonotype turned up a few times. The gene calls are TRBV19 and TRBJ1-3; D is unclear. The ends were cut back, 7 bases at V and 1 base at J, with 11 bases in the middle. CDR1 and CDR2 from the germline V gene are LNHDA and SQIVND (reference sequence). The CDR3 spans 14 residues. CDR3 protein: CASTTETSGNTIYF. The CDR3, as DNA: TGTGCCAGTACGACGGAGACGTCTGGAAACACCATATATTTT.

Remarks on this clonotype: A much bigger clone sits one base away, suggesting this may be a read error. The chain joins TRBV7-3 to TRBJ2-5; 7 positions agree with TRBD1. From germline, CDR1 is SGHTA and CDR2 FQGTGA. The CDR3 spans 18 residues. CDR3 region: CTSSLAPISAAGGETQYF. The CDR3 region has the DNA TGTACCAGCAGCTTAGCGCCAATTTCGGCCGCAGGGGGAGAGACCCAGTACTTC. Complete variable domain (other parts from reference TRBV7-3 and TRBJ2-5): GAGVSQTPSNKVTEKGKYVELRCDPISGHTALYWYRQSLGQGPEFLIYFQGTGAADDSGLPNDRFFAVRPEGSVSTLKIQRTERGDSAVYLCTSSLAPISAAGGETQYFGPGTRLLVL.

The V gene is TRBV28, the J gene TRBJ2-1, with TRBD1 identical over 8 bases. V dropped 3 bases and J dropped 8; count of bases not matched to a gene: 18. Germline V gives CDR1 MDHEN, CDR2 SYDVKM. The CDR3 sequence is 18 residues long. CDR3 DNA: TGTGCCAGCAGTTTTTTCGGGTGGGGTCGGCAGGGGGCGCATGAGCAGTTCTTC. This encodes CASSFFGWGRQGAHEQFF.